In its sample, the clone carrying this T cell receptor (beta chain) ranks as large (0.1 to 1%). Antigen: not known. This sample is part of a study of T cell repertoires in cytomegalovirus infection. Study as a whole: In public TCR beta signatures, there were indications of both CMV infection and matching HLA type.

Germline V lookup: CDR1 LNHNV, CDR2 YYDKDF (reference sequence). The V end was cut by 5 bases, the J end by 3 bases, with 29 bases between. The CDR3 is 20 amino acids. Study-wide results and caveats: It was HLA-C-restricted CMV-specific TCR beta clonotypes that dominated the response ex vivo. Pooled public TCR beta family frequency picked out CMV carriers with the relevant HLA.

TCRdb redid the calling of the reads with MiXCR, one entry per CDR3 protein. The sample yields 150,000 to 200,000 distinct CDR3 sequences, around 15% seen once. The sequence came from a human donor in good health (CMV status not recorded). Some clones in this sample may be carry-over from other donors' samples. J is TRBJ1-5 and V is TRBV15; tentative D call: TRBD1 (5 bases). Sequenced input: PBMCs. The CDR3 DNA reads TGTGCCACCAGCGCCGTGCGACAGTACTACCCTAGTATTGACAATCAGCCCCAGCATTTT. Translating it yields CATSAVRQYYPSIDNQPQHF.